This T cell receptor beta chain stems from a study of CD8+ T cells in alopecia areata. Treatment reported: oral pan-JAK inhibitor, 5-10 mg twice daily. cDNA serving as the sequencing template came from extracted, reverse transcribed RNA. Using immunoSEQ multiplex PCR, the repertoire was profiled, and TCRdb retains in-frame clones only, with some absent. The sample holds about 190,000 clones, about three fifths seen once. Trimming pared 5 bases from V and 0 bases from J, leaving 16 bases between. The CDR3 has 16 amino acids. CDR1 is MNHEY, CDR2 SMNVEV, per germline (reference sequence). The chain has TRBV27 and TRBJ1-1; D unresolved. The sequencing used CD4+ T cells sorted from blood, collected at week 4, from a patient treated with tofacitinib. This TCR came from a human donor with alopecia areata. CDR3 amino acids: CASSLEGHRVNTEAFF. The CDR3 region has the DNA TGTGCCAGCAGTCTAGAAGGTCATAGGGTGAACACTGAAGCTTTCTTT.